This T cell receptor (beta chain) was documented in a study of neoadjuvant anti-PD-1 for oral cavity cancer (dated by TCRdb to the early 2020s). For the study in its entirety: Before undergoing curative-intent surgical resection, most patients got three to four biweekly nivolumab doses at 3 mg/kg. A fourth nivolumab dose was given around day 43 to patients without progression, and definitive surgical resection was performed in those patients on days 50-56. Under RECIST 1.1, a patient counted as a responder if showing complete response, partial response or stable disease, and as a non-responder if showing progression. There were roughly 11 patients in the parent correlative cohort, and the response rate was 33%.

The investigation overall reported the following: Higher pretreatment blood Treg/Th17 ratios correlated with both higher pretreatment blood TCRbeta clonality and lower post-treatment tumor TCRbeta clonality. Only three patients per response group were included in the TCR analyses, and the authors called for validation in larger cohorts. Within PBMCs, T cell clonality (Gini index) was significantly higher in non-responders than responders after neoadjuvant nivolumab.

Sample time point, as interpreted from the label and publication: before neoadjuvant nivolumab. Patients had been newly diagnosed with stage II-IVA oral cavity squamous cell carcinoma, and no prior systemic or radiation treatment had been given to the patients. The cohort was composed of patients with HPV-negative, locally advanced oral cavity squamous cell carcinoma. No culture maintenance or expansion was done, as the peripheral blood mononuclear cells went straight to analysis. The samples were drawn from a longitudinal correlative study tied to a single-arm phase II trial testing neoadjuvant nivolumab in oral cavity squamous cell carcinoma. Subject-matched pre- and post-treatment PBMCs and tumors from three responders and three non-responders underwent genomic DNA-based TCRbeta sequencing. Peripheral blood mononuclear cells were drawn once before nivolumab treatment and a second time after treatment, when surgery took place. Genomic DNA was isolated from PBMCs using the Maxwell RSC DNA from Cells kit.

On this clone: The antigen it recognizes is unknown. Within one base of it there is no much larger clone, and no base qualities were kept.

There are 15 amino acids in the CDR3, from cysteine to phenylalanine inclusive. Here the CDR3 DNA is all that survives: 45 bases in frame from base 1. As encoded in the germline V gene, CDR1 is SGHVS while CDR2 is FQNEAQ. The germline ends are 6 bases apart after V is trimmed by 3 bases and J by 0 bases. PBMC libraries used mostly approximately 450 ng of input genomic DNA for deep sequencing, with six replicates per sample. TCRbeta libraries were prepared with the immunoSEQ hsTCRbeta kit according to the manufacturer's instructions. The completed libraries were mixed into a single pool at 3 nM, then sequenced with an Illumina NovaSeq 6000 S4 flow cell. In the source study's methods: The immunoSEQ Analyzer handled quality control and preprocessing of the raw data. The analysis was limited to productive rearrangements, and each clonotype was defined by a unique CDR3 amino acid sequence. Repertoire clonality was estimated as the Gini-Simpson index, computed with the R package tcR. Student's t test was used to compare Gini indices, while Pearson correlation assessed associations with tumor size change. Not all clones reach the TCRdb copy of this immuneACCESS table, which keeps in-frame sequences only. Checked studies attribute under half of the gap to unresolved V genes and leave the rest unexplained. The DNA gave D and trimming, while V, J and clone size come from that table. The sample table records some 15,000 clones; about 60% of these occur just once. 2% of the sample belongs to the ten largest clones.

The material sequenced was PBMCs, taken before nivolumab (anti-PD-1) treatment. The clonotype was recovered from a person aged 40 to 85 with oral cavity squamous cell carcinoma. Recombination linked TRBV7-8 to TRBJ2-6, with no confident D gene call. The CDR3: CASSLRLSGANVLTF. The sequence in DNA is TGTGCCAGCAGCTTGAGGCTCTCTGGGGCCAACGTCCTGACTTTC. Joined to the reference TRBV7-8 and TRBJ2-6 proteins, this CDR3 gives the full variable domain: GAGVSQSPRYKVAKRGQDVALRCDPISGHVSLFWYQQALGQGPEFLTYFQNEAQLDKSGLPSDRFFAERPEGSVSTLKIQRTQQEDSAVYLCASSLRLSGANVLTFGAGSRLTVL.